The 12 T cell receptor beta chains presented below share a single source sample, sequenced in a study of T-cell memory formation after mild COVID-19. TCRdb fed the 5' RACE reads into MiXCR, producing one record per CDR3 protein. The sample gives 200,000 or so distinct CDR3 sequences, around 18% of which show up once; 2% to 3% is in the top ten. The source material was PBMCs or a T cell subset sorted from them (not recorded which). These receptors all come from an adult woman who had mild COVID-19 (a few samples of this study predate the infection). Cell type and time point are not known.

The CDR3 loop is CASKGTGTVNSPLHF. In DNA form, the CDR3 reads TGTGCCAGCAAGGGTACCGGGACAGTCAATTCACCCCTCCACTTT. The rearrangement uses TRBV6-6 and TRBJ1-6; 7 bases are shared with TRBD1. Germline CDR1 reads MNHNY; CDR2 reads SVGAGI (reference sequence). V shed 7 bases and J 7 bases; nucleotides not matched to a gene: 10. This CDR3 comprises 15 residues.

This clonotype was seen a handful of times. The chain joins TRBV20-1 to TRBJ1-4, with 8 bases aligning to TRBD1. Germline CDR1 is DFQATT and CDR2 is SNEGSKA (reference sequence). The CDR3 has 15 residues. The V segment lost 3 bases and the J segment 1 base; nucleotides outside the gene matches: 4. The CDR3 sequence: CSASQGARTNEKLFF. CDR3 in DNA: TGCAGTGCTAGCCAGGGGGCGCGAACTAATGAAAAACTGTTTTTT.

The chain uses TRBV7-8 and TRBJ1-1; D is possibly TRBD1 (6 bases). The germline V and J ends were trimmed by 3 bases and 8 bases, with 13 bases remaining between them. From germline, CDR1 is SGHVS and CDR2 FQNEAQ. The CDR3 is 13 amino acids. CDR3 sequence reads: CASSFPPGAEAFF. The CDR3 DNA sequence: TGTGCCAGCAGCTTCCCCCCGGGGGCAGAAGCTTTCTTT.

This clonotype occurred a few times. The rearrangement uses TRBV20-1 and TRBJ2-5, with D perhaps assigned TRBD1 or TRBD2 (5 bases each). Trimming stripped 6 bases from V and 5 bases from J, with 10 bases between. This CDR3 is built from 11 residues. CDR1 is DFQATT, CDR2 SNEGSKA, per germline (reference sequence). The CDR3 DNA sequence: TGCAGTGCGAGGGGTGGGGAGACCCAGTACTTC. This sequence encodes CSARGGETQYF.

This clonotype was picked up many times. Written as DNA, the CDR3 is TGTGCCAGCAGCTCGCCGACTAGCGGGAGTTCGAGTATACAGAGGTACAATGAGCAGTTCTTC. This translates into CASSSPTSGSSSIQRYNEQFF. The J gene is TRBJ2-1, the V gene TRBV7-2; 12 bases line up with TRBD2. CDR1 and CDR2 from the germline V gene are SGHTA and FQGNSA. J lost 4 bases, V lost 4 bases, and 20 bases had no gene match. The CDR3 covers 21 residues. Full variable domain (missing parts from reference TRBV7-2 and TRBJ2-1): GAGVSQSPSNKVTEKGKDVELRCDPISGHTALYWYRQSLGQGLEFLIYFQGNSAPDKSGLPSDRFSAERTGGSVSTLTIQRTQQEDSAVYLCASSSPTSGSSSIQRYNEQFFGPGTRLTVL.

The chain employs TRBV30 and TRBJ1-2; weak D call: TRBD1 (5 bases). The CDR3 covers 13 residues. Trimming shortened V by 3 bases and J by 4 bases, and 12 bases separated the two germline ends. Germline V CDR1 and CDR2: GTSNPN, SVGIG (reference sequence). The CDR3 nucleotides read TGTGCCTGGAGGTGTGGGGACTTCTATGGCTACACCTTC. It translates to CAWRCGDFYGYTF.

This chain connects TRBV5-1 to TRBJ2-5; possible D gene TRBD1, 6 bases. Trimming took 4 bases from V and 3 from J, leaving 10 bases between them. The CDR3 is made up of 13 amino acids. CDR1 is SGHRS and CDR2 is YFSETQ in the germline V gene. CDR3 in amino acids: CASSDRPEETQYF. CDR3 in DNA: TGCGCCAGCAGCGACAGGCCAGAAGAGACCCAGTACTTC.

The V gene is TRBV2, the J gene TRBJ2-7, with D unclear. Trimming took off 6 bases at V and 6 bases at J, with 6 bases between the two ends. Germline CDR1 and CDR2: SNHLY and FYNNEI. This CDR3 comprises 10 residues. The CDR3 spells CASRPLEQYF. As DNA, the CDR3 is TGTGCCAGCAGGCCTCTCGAGCAGTACTTC.

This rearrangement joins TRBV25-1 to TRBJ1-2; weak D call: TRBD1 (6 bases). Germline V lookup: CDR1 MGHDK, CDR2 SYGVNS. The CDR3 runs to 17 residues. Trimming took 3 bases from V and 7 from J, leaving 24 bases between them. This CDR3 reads CASSDWRREGGKGGYTF. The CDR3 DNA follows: TGTGCCAGCAGTGATTGGAGAAGGGAAGGGGGAAAGGGTGGCTACACCTTC.

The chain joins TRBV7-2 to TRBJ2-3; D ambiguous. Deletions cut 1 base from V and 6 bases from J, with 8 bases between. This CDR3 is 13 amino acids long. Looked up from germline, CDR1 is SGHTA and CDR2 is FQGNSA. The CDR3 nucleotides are TGTGCCAGCAGCTTAGTTGGGCTGGATACGCAGTATTTT. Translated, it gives CASSLVGLDTQYF.

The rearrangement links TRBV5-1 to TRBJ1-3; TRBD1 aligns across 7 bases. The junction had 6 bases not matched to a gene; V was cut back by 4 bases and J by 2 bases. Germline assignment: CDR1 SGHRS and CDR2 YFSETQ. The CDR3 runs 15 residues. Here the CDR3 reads CASSTTGEAGNTIYF. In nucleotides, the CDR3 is TGCGCCAGCAGCACCACAGGGGAGGCTGGAAACACCATATATTTT.

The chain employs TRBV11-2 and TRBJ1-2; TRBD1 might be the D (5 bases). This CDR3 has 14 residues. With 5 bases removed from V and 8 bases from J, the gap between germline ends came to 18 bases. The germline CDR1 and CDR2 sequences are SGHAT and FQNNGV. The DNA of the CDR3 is TGTGCCAGCAGCCAGATCCGGGGGAAAGGGGGCTACACCTTC. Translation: CASSQIRGKGGYTF.